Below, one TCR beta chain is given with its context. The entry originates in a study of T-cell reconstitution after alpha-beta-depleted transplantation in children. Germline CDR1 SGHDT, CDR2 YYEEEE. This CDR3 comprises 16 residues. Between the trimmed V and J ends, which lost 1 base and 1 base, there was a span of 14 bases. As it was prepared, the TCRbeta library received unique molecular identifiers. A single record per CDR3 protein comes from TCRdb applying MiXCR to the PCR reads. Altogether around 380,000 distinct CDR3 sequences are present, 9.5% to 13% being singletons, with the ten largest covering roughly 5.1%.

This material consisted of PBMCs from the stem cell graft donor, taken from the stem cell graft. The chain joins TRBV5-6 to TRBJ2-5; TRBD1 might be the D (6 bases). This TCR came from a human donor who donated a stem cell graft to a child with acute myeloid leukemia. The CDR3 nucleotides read TGTGCCAGCAGCTTGCCCGTGACAGGATCCCAAGAGACCCAGTACTTC. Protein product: CASSLPVTGSQETQYF.